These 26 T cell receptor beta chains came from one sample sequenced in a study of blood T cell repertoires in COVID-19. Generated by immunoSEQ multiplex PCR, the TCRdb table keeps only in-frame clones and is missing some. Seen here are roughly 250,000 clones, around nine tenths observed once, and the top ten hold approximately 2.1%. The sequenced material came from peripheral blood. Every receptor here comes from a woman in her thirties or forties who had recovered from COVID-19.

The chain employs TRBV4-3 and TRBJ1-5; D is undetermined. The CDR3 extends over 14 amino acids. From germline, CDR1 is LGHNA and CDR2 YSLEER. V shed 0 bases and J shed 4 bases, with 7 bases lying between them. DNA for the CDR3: TGCGCCAGCAGCCAAGAAACGGGAAATCAGCCCCAGCATTTT. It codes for CASSQETGNQPQHF.

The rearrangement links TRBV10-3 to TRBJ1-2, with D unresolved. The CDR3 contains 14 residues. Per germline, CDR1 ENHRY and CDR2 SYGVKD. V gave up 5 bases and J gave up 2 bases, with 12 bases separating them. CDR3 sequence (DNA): TGTGCCATCAGTCCCGGAGGAGGGAACTATGGCTACACCTTC. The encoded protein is CAISPGGGNYGYTF.

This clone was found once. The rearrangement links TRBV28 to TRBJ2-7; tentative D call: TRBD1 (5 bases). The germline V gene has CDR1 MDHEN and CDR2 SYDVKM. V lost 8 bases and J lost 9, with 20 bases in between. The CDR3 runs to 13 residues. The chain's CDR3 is CASWPMSGSVQYF. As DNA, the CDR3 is TGTGCCAGCTGGCCCATGTCAGGGTCGGTGCAGTACTTC.

CDR3 in amino acids: CASSHTGAGGFEQFF. The CDR3 bases are TGTGCCAGCAGCCATACCGGGGCAGGGGGCTTTGAGCAGTTCTTC. This sequence joins TRBV3-1 (or the pseudogene TRBV3-2) and TRBJ2-1, with 8 positions matching TRBD1. The CDR3 is 15 residues long. Germline assignment: CDR1 LGHDT and CDR2 YNNKEL (reference sequence). V lost 3 bases, J lost 9 bases, and 10 bases stayed unmatched.

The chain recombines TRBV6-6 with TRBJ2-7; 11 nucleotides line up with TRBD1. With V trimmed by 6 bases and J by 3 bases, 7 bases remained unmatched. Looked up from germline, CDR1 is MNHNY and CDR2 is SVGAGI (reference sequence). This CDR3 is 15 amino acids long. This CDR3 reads CASRAGQGAVYEQYF. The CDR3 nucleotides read TGTGCCAGCAGAGCCGGACAGGGGGCCGTCTACGAGCAGTACTTC.

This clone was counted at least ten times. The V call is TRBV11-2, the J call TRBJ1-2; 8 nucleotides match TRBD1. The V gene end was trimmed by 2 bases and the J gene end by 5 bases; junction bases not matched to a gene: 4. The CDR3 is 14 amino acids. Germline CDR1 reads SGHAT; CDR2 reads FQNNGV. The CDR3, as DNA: TGTGCCAGCAGCTTATCACAGGGGGGGTATGGCTACACCTTC. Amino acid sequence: CASSLSQGGYGYTF.

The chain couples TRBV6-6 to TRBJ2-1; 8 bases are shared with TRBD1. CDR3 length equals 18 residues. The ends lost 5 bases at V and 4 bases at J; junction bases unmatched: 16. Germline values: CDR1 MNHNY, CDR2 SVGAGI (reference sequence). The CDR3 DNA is TGTGCCAGCAGTCAGATCCTCGGAGGGACAGGACTTTACAATGAGCAGTTCTTC. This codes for CASSQILGGTGLYNEQFF.

The CDR3 here is CASSFQGTETQYF. Written as DNA, the CDR3 is TGCGCCAGCAGCTTCCAGGGAACAGAGACCCAGTACTTC. The V call is TRBV5-1, the J call TRBJ2-5; D perhaps matches TRBD1 (5 bases). With 2 bases removed from V and 4 bases from J, the gap between germline ends came to 9 bases. The length of the CDR3 is 13 residues. The germline CDR1 and CDR2 sequences are SGHRS and YFSETQ.

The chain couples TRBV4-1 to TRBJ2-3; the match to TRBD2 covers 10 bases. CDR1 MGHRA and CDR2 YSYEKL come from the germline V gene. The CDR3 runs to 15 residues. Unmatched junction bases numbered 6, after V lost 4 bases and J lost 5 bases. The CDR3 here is CASSRLAGVGDTQYF. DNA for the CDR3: TGCGCCAGCAGCCGCCTAGCGGGAGTTGGAGATACGCAGTATTTT.

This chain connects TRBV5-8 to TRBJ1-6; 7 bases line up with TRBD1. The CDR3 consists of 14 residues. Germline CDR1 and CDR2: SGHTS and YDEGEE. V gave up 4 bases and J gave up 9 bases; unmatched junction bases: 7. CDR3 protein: CASSATGWGSPLHF. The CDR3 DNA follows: TGTGCCAGCAGCGCGACAGGGTGGGGTTCACCCCTCCACTTT.

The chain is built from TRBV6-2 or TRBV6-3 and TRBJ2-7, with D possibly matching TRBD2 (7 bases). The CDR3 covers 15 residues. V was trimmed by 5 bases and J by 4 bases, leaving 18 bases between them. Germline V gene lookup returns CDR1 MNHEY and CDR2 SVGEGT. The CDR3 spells CASSHMGGGRYEQYF. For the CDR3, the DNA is TGTGCCAGCAGTCACATGGGCGGGGGCCGATACGAGCAGTACTTC.

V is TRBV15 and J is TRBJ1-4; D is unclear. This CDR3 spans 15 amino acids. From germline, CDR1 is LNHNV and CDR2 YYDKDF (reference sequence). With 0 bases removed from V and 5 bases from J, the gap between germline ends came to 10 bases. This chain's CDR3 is CATSRDPGKNEKLFF. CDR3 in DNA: TGTGCCACCAGCAGAGATCCGGGGAAAAATGAAAAACTGTTTTTT.

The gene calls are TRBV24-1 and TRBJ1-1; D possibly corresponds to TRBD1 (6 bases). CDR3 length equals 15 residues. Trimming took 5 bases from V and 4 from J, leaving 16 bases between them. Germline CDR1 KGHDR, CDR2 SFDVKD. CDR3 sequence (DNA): TGTGCCACCAGTGGCCGGGCAGGGGTGAGCACTGAAGCTTTCTTT. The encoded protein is CATSGRAGVSTEAFF.

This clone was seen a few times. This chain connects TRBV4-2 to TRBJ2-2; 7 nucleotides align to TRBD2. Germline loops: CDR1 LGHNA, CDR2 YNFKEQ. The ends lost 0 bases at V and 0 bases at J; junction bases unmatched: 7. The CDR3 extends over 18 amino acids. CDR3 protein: CASSQDLPGRTNTGELFF. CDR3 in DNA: TGTGCCAGCAGCCAAGATCTTCCCGGGAGGACGAACACCGGGGAGCTGTTTTTT.

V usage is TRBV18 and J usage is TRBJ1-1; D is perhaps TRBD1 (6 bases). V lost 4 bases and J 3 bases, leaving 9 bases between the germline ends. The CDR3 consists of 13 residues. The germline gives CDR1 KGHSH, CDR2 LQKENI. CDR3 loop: CASSRGRYTEAFF. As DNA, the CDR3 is TGTGCCAGCTCACGGGGGCGTTACACTGAAGCTTTCTTT.

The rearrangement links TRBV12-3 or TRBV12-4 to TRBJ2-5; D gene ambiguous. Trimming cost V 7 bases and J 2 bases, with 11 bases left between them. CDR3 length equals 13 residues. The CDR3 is CASTTAAQETQYF. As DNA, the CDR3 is TGTGCCAGCACCACAGCAGCACAAGAGACCCAGTACTTC.

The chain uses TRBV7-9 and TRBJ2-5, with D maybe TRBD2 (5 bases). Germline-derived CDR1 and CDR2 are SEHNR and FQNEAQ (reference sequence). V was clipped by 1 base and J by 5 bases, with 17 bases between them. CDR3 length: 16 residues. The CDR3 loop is CASSLVRALGGETQYF. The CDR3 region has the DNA TGTGCCAGCAGCTTAGTCCGGGCACTGGGCGGGGAGACCCAGTACTTC.

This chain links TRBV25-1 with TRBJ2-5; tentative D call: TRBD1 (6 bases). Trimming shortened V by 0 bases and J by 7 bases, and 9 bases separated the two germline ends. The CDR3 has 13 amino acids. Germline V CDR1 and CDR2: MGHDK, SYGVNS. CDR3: CASSEYVGGTQYF. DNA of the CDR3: TGTGCCAGCAGTGAATATGTAGGGGGGACCCAGTACTTC.

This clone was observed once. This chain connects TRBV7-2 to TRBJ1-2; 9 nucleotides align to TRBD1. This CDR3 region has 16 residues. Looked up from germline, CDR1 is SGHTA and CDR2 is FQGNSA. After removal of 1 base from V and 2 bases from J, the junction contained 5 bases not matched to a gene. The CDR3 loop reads CASSLEPGQGNYGYTF. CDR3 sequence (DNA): TGTGCCAGCAGCTTAGAACCGGGACAGGGAAACTATGGCTACACCTTC.

CDR3 DNA: TGTGCCACCAGTGACCAGACAGGGACCGGCACAGATACGCAGTATTTT. This encodes CATSDQTGTGTDTQYF. The chain couples TRBV24-1 to TRBJ2-3; TRBD1 agrees at 7 bases. Germline V CDR1 and CDR2: KGHDR, SFDVKD. The CDR3 is 16 residues long. The ends lost 4 bases at V and 1 base at J; junction bases unmatched: 7.

CDR3 sequence (DNA): TGTGCCAGCAGCTTACGCGGGGGGGGAATAGATACGCAGTATTTT. Its protein product is CASSLRGGGIDTQYF. This rearrangement joins TRBV7-8 to TRBJ2-3, with 9 bases identical to TRBD2. The J segment lost 5 bases and the V segment lost 2 bases, leaving 5 bases of the junction unmatched. This CDR3 region has 15 residues. CDR1 and CDR2 (germline): SGHVS, FQNEAQ.

The CDR3: CASSYLDSNYGYTF. In nucleotides, the CDR3 is TGCGCCAGCAGCTACCTCGACAGCAACTATGGCTACACCTTC. The chain links TRBV5-1 to TRBJ1-2; possible D gene TRBD1, 5 bases. Germline assignment: CDR1 SGHRS and CDR2 YFSETQ. V lost 3 bases and J lost 2, with 11 bases in between. This CDR3 is 14 amino acids long. The variable domain in full, completed from reference TRBV5-1 and TRBJ1-2, reads KAGVTQTPRYLIKTRGQQVTLSCSPISGHRSVSWYQQTPGQGLQFLFEYFSETQRNKGNFPGRFSGRQFSNSRSEMNVSTLELGDSALYLCASSYLDSNYGYTFGSGTRLTVV.

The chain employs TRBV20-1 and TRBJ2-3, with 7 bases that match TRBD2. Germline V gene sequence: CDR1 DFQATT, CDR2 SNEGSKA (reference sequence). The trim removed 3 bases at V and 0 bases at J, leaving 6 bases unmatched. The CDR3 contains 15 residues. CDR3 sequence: CSASSREGSTDTQYF. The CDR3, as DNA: TGCAGTGCTAGTTCGAGGGAGGGCAGCACAGATACGCAGTATTTT.

The CDR3 reads CASSIPRGNNYGYTF. In DNA form, the CDR3 reads TGTGCCAGTAGTATCCCTAGGGGGAATAACTATGGCTACACCTTC. This chain uses TRBV19 with TRBJ1-2; possibly TRBD1 for D (6 bases). The germline gives CDR1 LNHDA, CDR2 SQIVND (reference sequence). Trimming cost V 3 bases and J 1 base, with 12 bases left between them. The CDR3 loop spans 15 amino acids.

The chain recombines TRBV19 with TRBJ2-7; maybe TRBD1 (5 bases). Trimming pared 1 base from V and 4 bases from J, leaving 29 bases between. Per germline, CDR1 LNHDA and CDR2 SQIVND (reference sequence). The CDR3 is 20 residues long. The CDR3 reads CASSIVPIFSTQGPLYEQYF. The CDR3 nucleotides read TGTGCCAGTAGTATAGTCCCCATTTTTTCCACTCAGGGTCCCTTATACGAGCAGTACTTC.

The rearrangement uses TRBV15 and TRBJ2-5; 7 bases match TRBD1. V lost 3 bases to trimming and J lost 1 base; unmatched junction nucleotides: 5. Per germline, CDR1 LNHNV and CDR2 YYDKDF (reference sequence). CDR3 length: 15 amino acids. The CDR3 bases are TGTGCCACCAGCAGGGGACAGCTTCCCCAAGAGACCCAGTACTTC. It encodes CATSRGQLPQETQYF.